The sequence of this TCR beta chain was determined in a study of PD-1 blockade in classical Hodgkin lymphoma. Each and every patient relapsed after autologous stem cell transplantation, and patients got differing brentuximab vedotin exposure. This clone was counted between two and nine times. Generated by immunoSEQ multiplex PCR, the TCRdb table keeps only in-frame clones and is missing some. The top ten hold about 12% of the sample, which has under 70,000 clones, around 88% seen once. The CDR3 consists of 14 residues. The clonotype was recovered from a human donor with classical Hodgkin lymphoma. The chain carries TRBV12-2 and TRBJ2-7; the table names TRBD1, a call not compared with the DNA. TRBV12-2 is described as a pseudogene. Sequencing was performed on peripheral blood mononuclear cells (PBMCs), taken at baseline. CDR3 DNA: TGTGCAAGTCGCCCCCGGACAGGGAGATACGAGCAGTACTTC. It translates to CASRPRTGRYEQYF.